This passage covers 23 T cell receptor beta chains from one sample sequenced in a study of beta chain features in type 1 diabetes (dated by TCRdb to the late 2010s). Receptor libraries were prepared by the immunoSEQ multiplex PCR assay. The entire amount of isolated RNA was reverse transcribed using the High Capacity cDNA Reverse Transcription Kit, so the sequenced TCRB transcripts were expressed ones. The table comes from immuneACCESS by way of TCRdb, which keeps in-frame sequences with V and J called. Part of the clones is missing from these tables; in studies checked, under half for an unresolved V gene and the rest for unknown reasons. The sample has a few hundred thousand clones on record, 14% of them singletons. The ten largest clones capture approximately 0.038% of the sample. Material: naive CD4+ T cells from blood. The label giving this sample's cell subset or site can be read as: true naive CD4+ T cells. These receptors originate from a young man in good health.

This clone was recorded a few times. This chain links TRBV29-1 with TRBJ1-2; 8 nucleotides match TRBD1. V lost 1 base to trimming and J lost 3 bases; unmatched junction nucleotides: 4. The CDR3 extends over 14 amino acids. Germline V gene lookup returns CDR1 SQVTM and CDR2 ANQGSEA. In DNA form, the CDR3 reads TGCAGCGTTGAAGGGGGACAGGAGTACTATGGCTACACCTTC. Encoded protein: CSVEGGQEYYGYTF.

This clone was seen a handful of times. V usage is TRBV6-1 and J usage is TRBJ2-6; 8 nucleotides line up with TRBD2. The CDR3 spans 19 residues. The germline gives CDR1 MNHNS, CDR2 SASEGT. V gave up 4 bases and J gave up 4 bases; unmatched junction bases: 15. CDR3 amino acids: CASSVVIAGSQGGANVLTF. The CDR3 nucleotides read TGTGCCAGCAGTGTGGTAATAGCGGGGTCCCAGGGCGGGGCCAACGTCCTGACTTTC.

The genes are TRBV4-3 and TRBJ2-3, with 7 bases that match TRBD2. V gave up 0 bases and J gave up 2 bases; unmatched junction bases: 8. This CDR3 is built from 17 residues. Germline V gene lookup returns CDR1 LGHNA and CDR2 YSLEER. Written as DNA, the CDR3 is TGCGCCAGCAGCCAAGATTTTTCGGCGGGGGTCACAGATACGCAGTATTTT. Protein product: CASSQDFSAGVTDTQYF.

CDR3 sequence reads: CASSLRRAGPGELFF. The CDR3, as DNA: TGTGCCAGCAGCTTAAGACGGGCGGGGCCCGGGGAGCTGTTTTTT. This rearrangement joins TRBV7-2 to TRBJ2-2; weak D call: TRBD2 (6 bases). CDR1 SGHTA and CDR2 FQGNSA come from the germline V gene. Trimming took off 2 bases at V and 6 bases at J, with 13 bases between the two ends. The length of the CDR3 is 15 residues.

This clone was detected a few times. V usage is TRBV7-2 and J usage is TRBJ2-3; 11 nucleotides agree with TRBD2. V gave up 4 bases and J gave up 4 bases; unmatched junction bases: 10. This CDR3 contains 17 residues. Germline lookup yields CDR1 SGHTA and CDR2 FQGNSA. The CDR3 DNA reads TGTGCCAGCAGCTCTAGGACACTAGCGGGAGCCCCAGATACGCAGTATTTT. Its protein product is CASSSRTLAGAPDTQYF.

The chain uses TRBV29-1 and TRBJ2-1, with 11 bases identical to TRBD1. Trimming cost V 7 bases and J 5 bases; bases outside gene matches: 10. The germline V gene encodes CDR1 SQVTM and CDR2 ANQGSEA. CDR3 length: 15 residues. The CDR3 coding sequence is TGCAGCGCGGACCCGGGACAGGGGGTCGACAATGAGCAGTTCTTC. It is translated as CSADPGQGVDNEQFF.

This clone showed up just a few times. CDR3: CASSQGGTGGWYEQFF. For the CDR3, the DNA is TGTGCCAGCAGCCAAGGCGGGACAGGGGGCTGGTATGAGCAGTTCTTC. V gene TRBV14 combines with J gene TRBJ2-1; 12 nucleotides line up with TRBD1. Germline values: CDR1 SGHDN, CDR2 FVKESK. The V segment lost 1 base and the J segment 8 bases; nucleotides outside the gene matches: 6. This CDR3 has 16 residues.

The V gene is TRBV21-1, the J gene TRBJ2-7. TRBV21-1 is shown as a pseudogene. The CDR3 has 16 amino acids. The CDR3 DNA reads as TGTGCCAGCAGGAGCCAGGGGCTAGCGAGGCCCTACGAGCAGTACGTC. Amino acids: CASRSQGLARPYEQYV.

The chain has TRBV14 and TRBJ1-5, with D uncertain. Germline V gene sequence: CDR1 SGHDN, CDR2 FVKESK. The CDR3 is 18 residues long. Trimming removed 0 bases at V and 0 bases at J, with 15 bases between. The CDR3 sequence is CASSQDRSQEYSNQPQHF. CDR3 DNA: TGTGCCAGCAGCCAAGATAGGTCCCAGGAATATAGCAATCAGCCCCAGCATTTT.

The chain has TRBV25-1 and TRBJ1-2; no firm D call. The CDR3 totals 15 residues. V lost 1 base, J lost 7 bases, and 16 bases lay in between. Germline V lookup: CDR1 MGHDK, CDR2 SYGVNS. The CDR3 nucleotides read TGTGCCAGCAGTGAATTTACGCAGATCTTGGGTGGCTACACCTTC. This gives the protein CASSEFTQILGGYTF.

In this sample, this clone turned up a few times. The rearrangement links TRBV6-6 to TRBJ1-1; TRBD1 might be the D (5 bases). Germline CDR1 and CDR2: MNHNY and SVGAGI (reference sequence). With 4 bases removed from V and 0 bases from J, the gap between germline ends came to 9 bases. The CDR3 totals 14 residues. CDR3 loop: CASSWDVLNTEAFF. The DNA of the CDR3 is TGTGCCAGCAGTTGGGACGTCTTGAACACTGAAGCTTTCTTT.

Regarding this clone: This may be a read error, as it is one base from a much larger clone. The rearrangement uses TRBV6-5 and TRBJ2-3; D gene ambiguous. The length of the CDR3 is 12 residues. Germline assignment: CDR1 MNHEY and CDR2 SVGAGI. V lost 6 bases to trimming and J lost 0 bases, with 4 bases between them. The DNA for the CDR3 is TGTGCCAGCAGCCCTAGCACAGATACGCAGTATTTT. Amino acid sequence: CASSPSTDTQYF.

This clone came up a few times. This sample includes further DNA sequences coding for the same CDR3. V is TRBV7-9 and J is TRBJ2-5; D is undetermined. Germline lookup yields CDR1 SEHNR and CDR2 FQNEAQ (reference sequence). Trimming pared 0 bases from V and 5 bases from J, leaving 4 bases between. This CDR3 has 12 amino acids. The CDR3 here is CASSLASETQYF. The CDR3 nucleotides are TGTGCCAGCAGCTTAGCAAGCGAGACCCAGTACTTC.

The rearrangement joins TRBV9 to TRBJ2-2; D unresolved. CDR1 and CDR2 from the germline V gene are SGDLS and YYNGEE. V lost 0 bases, J lost 1 base, and 7 bases lay in between. The CDR3 totals 15 residues. The CDR3 spells CASSVENRNTGELFF. CDR3 DNA sequence: TGTGCCAGCAGCGTAGAGAACAGGAACACCGGGGAGCTGTTTTTT.

This clone was counted between two and nine times. The chain uses TRBV28 and TRBJ2-4; TRBD1 is a possible D gene (5 bases). Germline CDR1 is MDHEN and CDR2 is SYDVKM. CDR3 size: 14 residues. Trimming took 3 bases from V and 0 from J, leaving 6 bases between them. The CDR3 region is CASSLTVAKNIQYF. CDR3 sequence (DNA): TGTGCCAGCAGTTTGACAGTAGCCAAAAACATTCAGTACTTC.

The chain recombines TRBV7-9 with TRBJ1-2, with TRBD1 matching over 10 bases. The CDR3 is 14 amino acids. Germline CDR1 is SEHNR and CDR2 is FQNEAQ (reference sequence). Germline trimming cut 5 bases from V and 3 bases from J; bases unmatched to any gene: 3. CDR3 nucleotide sequence: TGTGCCAGCAGCGCCGGGACAGGGGACTATGGCTACACCTTC. Translated: CASSAGTGDYGYTF.

The rearrangement joins TRBV30 to TRBJ1-4, with D maybe TRBD1 (5 bases). V was cut by 0 bases and J by 4 bases, with 18 bases left in between. In germline, CDR1 is GTSNPN, CDR2 SVGIG (reference sequence). The CDR3 runs to 17 residues. CDR3 region: CAWSVRLGWGGNEKLFF. The CDR3 DNA reads TGTGCCTGGAGTGTACGTCTCGGGTGGGGCGGTAATGAAAAACTGTTTTTT.

In this sample, this clone turned up once. The same CDR3 can be traced to other DNA sequences in this sample. The chain combines TRBV5-4 with TRBJ2-7; TRBD1 matches 7 bases. The junction had 4 bases not matched to a gene; V was cut back by 0 bases and J by 4 bases. This CDR3 has 14 amino acids. The V gene's germline CDR1 is SGHNT and CDR2 YYREEE (reference sequence). In DNA, the CDR3 is TGTGCCAGCAGCTTGGGACAGGGAAGGTACGAGCAGTACTTC. This codes for CASSLGQGRYEQYF.

This clone was recorded a few times. V usage is TRBV2 and J usage is TRBJ1-4, with 7 bases lining up with TRBD1. Per the germline V gene, CDR1 is SNHLY and CDR2 is FYNNEI. CDR3 length equals 15 residues. V lost 4 bases, J lost 5 bases, and 7 bases stayed unmatched. CDR3 sequence (DNA): TGTGCCAGCAGTGTTACTGACAGGGCGAATGAAAAACTGTTTTTT. It yields the protein CASSVTDRANEKLFF.

This clone has only a few counts. The chain joins TRBV19 to TRBJ2-4; 9 positions match TRBD1. CDR3 length: 10 amino acids. The V gene's germline CDR1 is LNHDA and CDR2 SQIVND (reference sequence). V trimming: 10 bases; J trimming: 15 bases; junction bases outside the gene matches: 7. The CDR3 here is CATGTGLLYF. The CDR3 nucleotides are TGTGCCACTGGGACAGGGTTACTGTACTTC. The full variable domain, completed using reference TRBV19 and TRBJ2-4, is DGGITQSPKYLFRKEGQNVTLSCEQNLNHDAMYWYRQDPGQGLRLIYYSQIVNDFQKGDIAEGYSVSREKKESFPLTVTSAQKNPTAFYLCATGTGLLYFGAGTRLSVL.

This clone showed up just a few times. The J gene is TRBJ2-5, the V gene TRBV5-6, with D tentatively TRBD2 (6 bases). The germline V gene encodes CDR1 SGHDT and CDR2 YYEEEE. Trimming removed 0 bases at V and 10 bases at J, with 10 bases between. The CDR3 totals 12 residues. The CDR3 spells CASSLGGVGQYF. The CDR3 DNA reads TGTGCCAGCAGCTTGGGCGGGGTTGGCCAGTACTTC.

The gene calls are TRBV7-9 and TRBJ1-1, with 7 bases matching TRBD1. This CDR3 region has 14 residues. Germline values: CDR1 SEHNR, CDR2 FQNEAQ (reference sequence). The V and J ends lost 6 bases and 0 bases, in that order; junction bases with no gene match: 4. The CDR3 is CASRETGLNTEAFF. The CDR3 DNA follows: TGTGCCAGCAGAGAGACAGGGTTGAACACTGAAGCTTTCTTT.

This clone has more than one count but fewer than ten. The chain has TRBV9 and TRBJ2-3; D remains ambiguous. CDR3 length: 14 residues. Germline loops: CDR1 SGDLS, CDR2 YYNGEE. V was pared by 5 bases and J by 0 bases, with 10 bases between. The CDR3 region is CASSRLPSTDTQYF. The DNA for the CDR3 is TGTGCCAGCAGTCGCCTTCCTAGCACAGATACGCAGTATTTT.